This entry concerns a single TCR beta chain. As yet, its antigen is unknown. This sample was included in a study of shared clonotypes between healthy human individuals. Study-wide context: The study used three CD4 naive, three CD4 memory, two CD8 naive and one CD8 memory plate per donor.

Study-level points and caveats: In contrast to clonotypes shared by all four donors, non-shared clonotypes had lower generation probabilities.

Memory CD4+ cells were the fraction left after CD45RA+ naive selection. Germline V gene sequence: CDR1 LGHNA, CDR2 YSLEER. V was pared by 5 bases and J by 8 bases, with 16 bases between. There are 14 residues in the CDR3. Data came from immunoSEQ multiplex PCR; TCRdb stores just in-frame clones and leaves some out. The sample consists of fewer than 1.6 million clones, approximately 98.5% of them appearing once. The receptor was isolated from a man between 25 and 39 years old in good health. Sample: naive CD4+ T cells sorted from blood. Subset specified: CD45RA+ positively selected. This chain joins TRBV4-3 and TRBJ2-1, with TRBD2 as a possible D gene (6 bases). The CDR3 nucleotides are TGCGCCAGCAGCTCGGGCCCCCGGAGGGATGAGCAGTTCTTC. It is translated as CASSSGPRRDEQFF.